Listed here is a single T cell receptor beta chain. Its target is unknown. Between the trimmed V and J ends, which lost 1 base and 5 bases, there was a span of 5 bases. This CDR3 has 12 residues. Germline V gives CDR1 SEHNR, CDR2 FQNEAQ (reference sequence). Vbeta (60) and Jbeta (13) primers were used in the PCR. Clones were read by immunoSEQ multiplex PCR, and TCRdb kept only the in-frame ones, dropping some. The data hold 200,000 to 300,000 clones, with around four fifths observed a single time. The data were obtained in a study of cytomegalovirus exposure and HLA in healthy donors. Study-level information: HLA-typed donors were the source of about 85 million unique TCRs, which an early data release held.

General study findings and limits: It is likely that the observed cluster of highly shared sequence variants was a sequencing artifact.

The rearrangement joins TRBV7-9 to TRBJ2-5; D is uncertain. The TCR sequence derives from a woman between 40 and 55 years old in good health and CMV-seropositive. The source material was PBMCs. CDR3: CASSLVRETQYF. The CDR3 DNA reads TGTGCCAGCAGCTTAGTCCGGGAGACCCAGTACTTC.